What follows are 28 T cell receptor beta chains derived from one specimen sequenced in a study of blood T cell repertoires in COVID-19. Assay: immunoSEQ multiplex PCR; the TCRdb copy retains only in-frame clones and omits some. The sample lists approximately 300,000 clones, roughly 86% occurring once. Sample: PBMCs or T cells enriched from blood (not recorded which). The receptors originated from a woman aged 30 to 39 who had recovered from COVID-19.

CDR3 protein: CASNAVGDNEQFF. CDR3 sequence (DNA): TGTGCCAGCAACGCAGTAGGGGACAATGAGCAGTTCTTC. The rearrangement joins TRBV6-1 to TRBJ2-1; tentative D call: TRBD1 (5 bases). The CDR3 loop spans 13 amino acids. Germline V lookup: CDR1 MNHNS, CDR2 SASEGT. V lost 7 bases to trimming and J lost 5 bases, with 12 bases between them.

The chain employs TRBV5-4 and TRBJ2-2, with 11 nucleotides matching TRBD1. V shed 5 bases, J shed 7 bases, and the junction held 7 bases outside the gene matches. The CDR3 has 15 residues. Looked up from germline, CDR1 is SGHNT and CDR2 is YYREEE (reference sequence). The CDR3 loop is CASRKGQGAIGELFF. In DNA form, the CDR3 reads TGTGCCAGCAGGAAAGGACAGGGGGCTATCGGGGAGCTGTTTTTT.

Here the CDR3 reads CASSSIDRGLPYEQYF. Written as DNA, the CDR3 is TGTGCCAGTAGTTCGATCGACAGGGGCCTCCCCTACGAGCAGTACTTC. The chain has TRBV19 and TRBJ2-7, with 8 bases lining up with TRBD1. The CDR3 consists of 16 residues. The J segment lost 2 bases and the V segment lost 5 bases, leaving 11 bases of the junction unmatched. The V gene's germline CDR1 is LNHDA and CDR2 SQIVND (reference sequence). The complete variable domain, with remaining parts taken from reference TRBV19 and TRBJ2-7, reads DGGITQSPKYLFRKEGQNVTLSCEQNLNHDAMYWYRQDPGQGLRLIYYSQIVNDFQKGDIAEGYSVSREKKESFPLTVTSAQKNPTAFYLCASSSIDRGLPYEQYFGPGTRLTVT.

A single count supports this clone. In DNA form, the CDR3 reads TGTGCCAGCAGGCAGGGGAGGGTAAGCGAGCAGTACTTC. It codes for CASRQGRVSEQYF. The chain links TRBV2 to TRBJ2-7; possibly TRBD2 for D (7 bases). This CDR3 contains 13 residues. Germline lookup yields CDR1 SNHLY and CDR2 FYNNEI. V gave up 6 bases and J gave up 6 bases, with 15 bases separating them.

In DNA, the CDR3 is TGTGCCAGCAGTTCACAGGGGGCGAACACTGAAGCTTTCTTT. Translated: CASSSQGANTEAFF. The chain links TRBV6-2 or TRBV6-3 to TRBJ1-1; 9 bases are shared with TRBD1. V was clipped by 4 bases and J by 1 base; unmatched bases: 1. This CDR3 spans 14 amino acids. Germline V gene lookup returns CDR1 MNHEY and CDR2 SVGEGT.

The CDR3 DNA reads TGCGCCAGCAGCTCGCCCCAGCGAGAGACCCAGTACTTC. It translates to CASSSPQRETQYF. The chain recombines TRBV5-1 with TRBJ2-5; D not certain. Germline CDR1 and CDR2: SGHRS and YFSETQ. V gave up 3 bases and J gave up 4 bases, with 10 bases separating them. The CDR3 extends over 13 amino acids.

The V gene is TRBV18, the J gene TRBJ2-7, with 9 bases identical to TRBD2. This CDR3 region has 14 residues. Trimming took 2 bases from V and 6 from J; bases not matched to a gene: 5. In germline, CDR1 is KGHSH, CDR2 LQKENI. The CDR3 sequence is CASSPAASGTEQYF. DNA for the CDR3: TGTGCCAGCTCACCAGCTGCTAGCGGGACCGAGCAGTACTTC.

The rearrangement joins TRBV28 to TRBJ2-7; the D gene is possibly TRBD1 (6 bases). Germline CDR1 and CDR2: MDHEN and SYDVKM. The CDR3 totals 13 residues. V shed 3 bases and J shed 6 bases, with 12 bases lying between them. CDR3 protein: CASSLGRGGEQYF. Written as DNA, the CDR3 is TGTGCCAGCAGTTTGGGCAGGGGTGGCGAGCAGTACTTC.

In this sample, this clone turned up once. The CDR3 DNA reads as TGTGCCAGCAGCGCACCTAGCGGGGACACCTACTACAATGAGCAGTTCTTC. Amino acids: CASSAPSGDTYYNEQFF. The rearrangement links TRBV9 to TRBJ2-1, with 9 bases fitting TRBD2. This CDR3 is 17 amino acids long. The germline CDR1 and CDR2 sequences are SGDLS and YYNGEE. V shed 3 bases, J shed 3 bases, and the junction held 10 bases outside the gene matches.

The V and J genes are TRBV11-2 and TRBJ1-3, with D possibly being TRBD1 (6 bases). This CDR3 has 15 amino acids. The germline V gene encodes CDR1 SGHAT and CDR2 FQNNGV. Trimming cost V 3 bases and J 1 base, with 10 bases left between them. CDR3 sequence (DNA): TGTGCCAGCAGCTTCTCACAGGGTTCTGGAAACACCATATATTTT. Translated: CASSFSQGSGNTIYF.

This chain links TRBV5-4 with TRBJ1-1; 10 nucleotides agree with TRBD1. CDR1 and CDR2 (germline): SGHNT, YYREEE (reference sequence). CDR3 length equals 14 residues. V lost 4 bases and J lost 4; bases outside the gene matches: 4. The CDR3 protein is CASSPDRGLTEAFF. CDR3 nucleotide sequence: TGTGCCAGCAGCCCTGACAGGGGGCTCACTGAAGCTTTCTTT. The variable domain in full, with the rest retrieved from reference TRBV5-4 and TRBJ1-1, is ETGVTQSPTHLIKTRGQQVTLRCSSQSGHNTVSWYQQALGQGPQFIFQYYREEENGRGNFPPRFSGLQFPNYSSELNVNALELDDSALYLCASSPDRGLTEAFFGQGTRLTVV.

This clone was picked up a small number of times. This chain connects TRBV3-1 (or the pseudogene TRBV3-2) to TRBJ2-7; unclear D gene. V lost 0 bases and J lost 3, with 6 bases in between. This CDR3 contains 13 residues. Germline V lookup: CDR1 LGHDT, CDR2 YNNKEL (reference sequence). CDR3 bases: TGTGCCAGCAGCCAAGATCGAGACTACGAGCAGTACTTC. Amino acids: CASSQDRDYEQYF.

The genes are TRBV24-1 and TRBJ1-2, with D unclear. V was trimmed by 5 bases and J by 2 bases, leaving 11 bases between them. The CDR3 totals 14 residues. Germline CDR1 reads KGHDR; CDR2 reads SFDVKD. Here the CDR3 reads CATSAGWSNYGYTF. CDR3 nucleotides: TGTGCCACCAGTGCAGGCTGGTCAAACTATGGCTACACCTTC.

This clone came up once. The chain uses TRBV30 and TRBJ1-2; the match to TRBD1 covers 7 bases. Trimming cost V 0 bases and J 5 bases; bases outside gene matches: 6. The germline V gene encodes CDR1 GTSNPN and CDR2 SVGIG (reference sequence). CDR3 length: 14 residues. The CDR3: CAWSVFAGGYGYTF. DNA of the CDR3: TGTGCCTGGAGTGTATTCGCAGGGGGTTATGGCTACACCTTC.

As to this clone: Compared with germline, one end of the junction differs, possibly owing to a read error. The chain links TRBV5-1 to TRBJ2-1; weak D call: TRBD2 (6 bases). This CDR3 spans 14 amino acids. The germline V gene has CDR1 SGHRS and CDR2 YFSETQ. The CDR3 region has the DNA TGCGCCAGCAGCTTGGGTGGGAGTAGCGGCCCTGGGGTCTTC. Protein: CASSLGGSSGPGVF.

This chain links TRBV19 with TRBJ1-2; 8 bases are a match to TRBD1. The V and J ends lost 4 bases and 12 bases, in that order; junction bases with no gene match: 19. CDR3 length equals 16 residues. The germline gives CDR1 LNHDA, CDR2 SQIVND (reference sequence). The CDR3 region has the DNA TGTGCCAGTAGTAGACTTCATGCCGGGACAGGAATTAGTGACACCTTC. Amino acid sequence: CASSRLHAGTGISDTF.

The chain is built from TRBV3-1 (or the pseudogene TRBV3-2) and TRBJ2-1; 11 nucleotides match TRBD2. The CDR3 totals 16 residues. V was pared by 4 bases and J by 5 bases, with 7 bases of the junction left unmatched. Germline V lookup: CDR1 LGHDT, CDR2 YNNKEL (reference sequence). The CDR3: CASSRLAGFRHNEQFF. The CDR3 nucleotides are TGTGCCAGCAGCCGACTAGCGGGGTTTCGACACAATGAGCAGTTCTTC.

The chain is built from TRBV5-4 and TRBJ1-2, with D possibly TRBD1 on 5 matching bases. The V end was cut by 1 base, the J end by 2 bases, with 9 bases between. The CDR3 is 14 residues long. Germline loops: CDR1 SGHNT, CDR2 YYREEE (reference sequence). In DNA, the CDR3 is TGTGCCAGCAGCTTGCGGGGACTGAACTATGGCTACACCTTC. Its protein product is CASSLRGLNYGYTF.

A few counts support this clone. This chain uses TRBV21-1 with TRBJ1-4; TRBD1 is taken as the D call from the table, unchecked against the DNA. TRBV21-1 is reported as a pseudogene. CDR3 length: 14 amino acids. The CDR3 is CASTPGGRNEKLFF. CDR3 coding DNA: TGTGCCAGCACCCCAGGGGGTCGGAATGAAAAACTGTTTTTT.

The chain links TRBV14 to TRBJ1-1, with 7 nucleotides matching TRBD1. The V and J ends lost 4 bases and 1 base, in that order; junction bases with no gene match: 0. Germline V lookup: CDR1 SGHDN, CDR2 FVKESK. The CDR3 has 13 amino acids. The CDR3: CASSRDRNTEAFF. DNA of the CDR3: TGTGCCAGCAGCCGGGACAGGAACACTGAAGCTTTCTTT.

This clone has just a few counts. CDR3 region: CASGRAGWNYGYTF. CDR3 coding DNA: TGCGCCAGCGGCAGGGCGGGGTGGAACTATGGCTACACCTTC. The chain joins TRBV4-3 to TRBJ1-2, with D perhaps TRBD1 (5 bases). Germline CDR1 LGHNA, CDR2 YSLEER. Trimming shortened V by 8 bases and J by 2 bases, and 15 bases separated the two germline ends. CDR3 length equals 14 residues.

The chain links TRBV28 to TRBJ1-4, with D unresolved. The CDR3 contains 15 residues. Germline lookup yields CDR1 MDHEN and CDR2 SYDVKM. V lost 2 bases, J lost 0 bases, and 7 bases lay in between. CDR3 amino acids: CASSLTGTTNEKLFF. Here the CDR3 DNA reads TGTGCCAGCAGTTTAACGGGGACAACTAATGAAAAACTGTTTTTT.

This chain connects TRBV5-4 to TRBJ1-2; 9 positions agree with TRBD1. The CDR3 sequence is 14 residues long. J gave up 8 bases and V 4 bases, and 9 bases lay outside the gene matches. The V gene's germline CDR1 is SGHNT and CDR2 YYREEE (reference sequence). The CDR3 reads CASSGGGQGGGYTF. DNA of the CDR3: TGTGCCAGCAGCGGGGGGGGACAGGGAGGCGGCTACACCTTC.

The chain employs TRBV6-6 and TRBJ2-1; TRBD2 matches at 10 bases. The trim removed 4 bases at V and 4 bases at J, leaving 4 bases unmatched. This CDR3 is built from 15 residues. Germline values: CDR1 MNHNY, CDR2 SVGAGI (reference sequence). CDR3 protein: CASSLERGGYNEQFF. As DNA, the CDR3 is TGTGCCAGCAGTTTGGAGCGGGGGGGTTACAATGAGCAGTTCTTC.

The gene calls are TRBV6-6 and TRBJ1-2; D might be TRBD1 (6 bases). The CDR3 covers 16 residues. Trimming took 1 base from V and 7 from J, leaving 19 bases between them. Germline-derived CDR1 and CDR2 are MNHNY and SVGAGI (reference sequence). CDR3 protein: CASSYYSRGSEFGYTF. CDR3 coding DNA: TGTGCCAGCAGTTACTATAGCAGGGGCTCGGAGTTTGGCTACACCTTC.

This chain joins TRBV14 and TRBJ2-5; TRBD1 matches 7 bases. This CDR3 contains 16 residues. J was trimmed by 5 bases and V by 4 bases; bases with no gene match: 13. Germline CDR1 is SGHDN and CDR2 is FVKESK. The DNA for the CDR3 is TGTGCCAGCAGCCCGGCGCAGGGACAGATCTGGGAGACCCAGTACTTC. Translated: CASSPAQGQIWETQYF.

This clone was seen only once. The chain joins TRBV7-2 to TRBJ2-7; D is ambiguous. V was shortened by 5 bases and J by 0 bases, with 8 bases between the two germline ends. CDR3 length: 13 residues. Germline CDR1 is SGHTA and CDR2 is FQGNSA. Here the CDR3 reads CASSLMSSYEQYF. CDR3 DNA sequence: TGTGCCAGCAGCCTAATGAGCTCCTACGAGCAGTACTTC.

The chain combines TRBV23-1 with TRBJ2-5, with D tentatively TRBD2 (6 bases). TRBV23-1 qualifies as an ORF whose function is uncertain. The CDR3 runs 14 residues. Trimming shortened V by 8 bases and J by 4 bases, and 17 bases separated the two germline ends. CDR3: CASRLGDCGETQYF. The CDR3 DNA follows: TGCGCCAGCCGACTTGGGGACTGCGGAGAGACCCAGTACTTC.